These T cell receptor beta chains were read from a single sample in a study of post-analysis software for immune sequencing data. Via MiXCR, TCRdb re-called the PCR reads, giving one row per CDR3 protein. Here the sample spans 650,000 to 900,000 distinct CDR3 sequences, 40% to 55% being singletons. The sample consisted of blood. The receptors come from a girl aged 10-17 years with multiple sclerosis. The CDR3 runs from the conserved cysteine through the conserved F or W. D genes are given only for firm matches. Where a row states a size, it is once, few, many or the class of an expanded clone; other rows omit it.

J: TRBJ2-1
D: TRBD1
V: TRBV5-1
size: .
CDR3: CASSLGGTGVNEQFF
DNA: TGCGCCAGCAGCTTGGGCGGGACAGGGGTAAATGAGCAGTTCTTC

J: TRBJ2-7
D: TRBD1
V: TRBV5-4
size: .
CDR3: CASSLGGTGGAYEQYF
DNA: TGTGCCAGCAGCTTGGGAGGGACAGGGGGCGCTTACGAGCAGTACTTC

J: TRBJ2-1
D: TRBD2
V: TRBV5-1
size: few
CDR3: CASNLQGLAADEQFF
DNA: TGCGCCAGCAACTTGCAGGGACTAGCGGCCGATGAGCAGTTCTTC

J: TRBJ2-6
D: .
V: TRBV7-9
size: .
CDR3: CASSKAGLSGANVLTF
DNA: TGTGCCAGCAGCAAGGCAGGTCTCTCTGGGGCCAACGTCCTGACTTTC

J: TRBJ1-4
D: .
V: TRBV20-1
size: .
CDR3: CSARDLRGATNEKLFF
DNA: TGCAGTGCTAGAGATTTAAGGGGTGCAACTAATGAAAAACTGTTTTTT

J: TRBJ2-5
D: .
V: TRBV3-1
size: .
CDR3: CASSQGPSAGTQYF
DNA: TGTGCCAGCAGCCAAGGTCCCAGCGCGGGGACCCAGTACTTC

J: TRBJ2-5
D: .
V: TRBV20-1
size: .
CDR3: CSAARRPQETQYF
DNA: TGCAGTGCTGCGCGGAGGCCGCAAGAGACCCAGTACTTC

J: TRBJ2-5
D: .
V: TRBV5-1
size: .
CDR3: CASSSITPKETQYF
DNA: TGCGCCAGCAGCTCAATAACCCCGAAGGAGACCCAGTACTTC

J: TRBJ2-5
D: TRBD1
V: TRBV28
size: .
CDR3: CASSSTRDRGLLETQYF
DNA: TGTGCCAGCAGTAGCACCCGGGACAGGGGGCTTTTGGAGACCCAGTACTTC

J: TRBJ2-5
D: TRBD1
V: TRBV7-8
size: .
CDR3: CASSFPTGVQETQYF
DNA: TGTGCCAGCAGCTTTCCGACAGGGGTACAAGAGACCCAGTACTTC

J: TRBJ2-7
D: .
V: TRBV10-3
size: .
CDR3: CAISGLNGGEQYF
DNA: TGTGCCATCAGTGGTTTGAATGGCGGCGAGCAGTACTTC

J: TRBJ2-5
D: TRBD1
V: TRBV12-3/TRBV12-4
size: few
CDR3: CASSLGTALKTQYF
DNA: TGTGCCAGCAGTCTAGGGACAGCCTTAAAGACCCAGTACTTC

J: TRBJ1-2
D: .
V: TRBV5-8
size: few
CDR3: CASSPAYYGYTF
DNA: TGTGCCAGCAGCCCCGCTTACTATGGCTACACCTTC

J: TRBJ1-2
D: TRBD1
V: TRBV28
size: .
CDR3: CASSGGTGHYGYTF
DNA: TGTGCCAGCAGTGGGGGGACAGGCCACTATGGCTACACCTTC

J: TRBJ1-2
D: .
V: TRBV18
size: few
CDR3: CASSPGDGANYGYTF
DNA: TGTGCCAGCTCACCAGGGGACGGCGCTAACTATGGCTACACCTTC

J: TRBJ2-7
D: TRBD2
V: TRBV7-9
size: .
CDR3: CASSPRLATTSYEQYF
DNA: TGTGCCAGCAGCCCCCGACTAGCGACAACCTCCTACGAGCAGTACTTC

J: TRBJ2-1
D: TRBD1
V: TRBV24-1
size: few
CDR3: CATSDGQVEMGNEQFF
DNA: TGTGCCACCAGTGATGGACAGGTCGAAATGGGCAATGAGCAGTTCTTC

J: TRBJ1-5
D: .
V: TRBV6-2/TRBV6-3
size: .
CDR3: CASTLRWEPNQPQHF
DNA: TGTGCCAGCACCCTAAGGTGGGAACCAAATCAGCCCCAGCATTTT

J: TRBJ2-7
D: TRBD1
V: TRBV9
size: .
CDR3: CASSSQGVSYEQYF
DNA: TGTGCCAGCAGCTCACAGGGGGTATCCTACGAGCAGTACTTC

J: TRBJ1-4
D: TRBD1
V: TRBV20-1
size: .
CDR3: CSARDPTGSNEKLFF
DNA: TGCAGTGCTAGAGACCCGACAGGGTCGAATGAAAAACTGTTTTTT

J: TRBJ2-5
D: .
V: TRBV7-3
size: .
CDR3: CASSPTGTQEIQYF
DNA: TGTGCCAGCAGCCCCACAGGAACCCAAGAGATCCAGTACTTC

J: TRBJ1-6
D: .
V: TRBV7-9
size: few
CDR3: CASSLSTGNSPLHF
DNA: TGTGCCAGCAGCTTAAGTACGGGGAATTCACCCCTCCACTTT

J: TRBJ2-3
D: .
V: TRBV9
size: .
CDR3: CASSVGVSEDTDTQYF
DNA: TGTGCCAGCAGCGTAGGAGTTAGCGAGGACACAGATACGCAGTATTTT

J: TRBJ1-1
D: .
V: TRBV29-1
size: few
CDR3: CTGAETGMGWNTEAFF
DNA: TGCACCGGGGCGGAAACAGGGATGGGGTGGAATACTGAAGCTTTCTTT

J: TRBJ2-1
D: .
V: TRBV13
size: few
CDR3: CASSLGHYNEQFF
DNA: TGTGCCAGCAGCTTAGGGCATTACAATGAGCAGTTCTTC

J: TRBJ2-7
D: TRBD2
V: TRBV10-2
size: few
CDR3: CASKAGGRTYEQYF
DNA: TGCGCCTCCAAGGCGGGCGGGAGGACCTACGAGCAGTACTTC

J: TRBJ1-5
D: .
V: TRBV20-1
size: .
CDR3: CSAFSTRQASNQPQHF
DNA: TGCAGTGCTTTCTCAACACGACAGGCTAGCAATCAGCCCCAGCATTTT

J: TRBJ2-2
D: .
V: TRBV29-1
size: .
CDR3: CSVHAEGRSNTGELFF
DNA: TGCAGCGTTCACGCGGAGGGCAGGTCGAACACCGGGGAGCTGTTTTTT

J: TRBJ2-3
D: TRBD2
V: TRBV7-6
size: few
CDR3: CASSLPRGTSGSSQDTQYF
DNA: TGTGCCAGCAGCTTACCGCGAGGGACTAGCGGGAGTTCCCAGGATACGCAGTATTTT

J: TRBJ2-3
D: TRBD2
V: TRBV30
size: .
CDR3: CACHSGGSTDTQYF
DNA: TGTGCCTGTCATAGCGGGGGCAGCACAGATACGCAGTATTTT

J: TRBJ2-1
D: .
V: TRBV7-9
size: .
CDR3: CASSFTDRYNEQFF
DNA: TGTGCCAGCAGCTTCACTGACCGCTACAATGAGCAGTTCTTC

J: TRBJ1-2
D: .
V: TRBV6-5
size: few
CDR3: CASRGTRDGANYGYTF
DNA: TGTGCCAGCAGGGGCACCAGGGACGGAGCTAACTATGGCTACACCTTC

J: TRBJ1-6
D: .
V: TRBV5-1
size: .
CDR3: CASSLAGYSPLHF
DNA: TGCGCCAGCAGCTTGGCAGGGTATTCACCCCTCCACTTT

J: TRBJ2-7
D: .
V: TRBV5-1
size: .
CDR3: CASRRDLHYEQYF
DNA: TGCGCCAGCAGAAGGGACTTACATTACGAGCAGTACTTC

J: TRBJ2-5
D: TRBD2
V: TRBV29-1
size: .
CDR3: CSARLAGRGTQYF
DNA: TGCAGCGCGCGACTAGCGGGACGGGGGACCCAGTACTTC

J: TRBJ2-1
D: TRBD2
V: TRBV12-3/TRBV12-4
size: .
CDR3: CASRASGIGNEQFF
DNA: TGTGCCAGCAGGGCTAGCGGGATCGGGAATGAGCAGTTCTTC

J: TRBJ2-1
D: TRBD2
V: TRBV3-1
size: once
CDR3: CASSQDIAAGNNEQFF
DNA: TGTGCCAGCAGCCAAGATATAGCAGCGGGAAACAATGAGCAGTTCTTC